The present entry profiles one T cell receptor (beta chain) with its context. Its antigen is not known. These data are taken from a study of CD8 T cells in ankylosing spondylitis. TCRdb re-called the 5' RACE reads through MiXCR, storing one row per CDR3 protein. The table has about 240,000 distinct CDR3 sequences, roughly 8.6% seen once. There are 15 residues in the CDR3. The J segment lost 2 bases and the V segment lost 7 bases, leaving 9 bases of the junction unmatched. CDR1 is MNHNS and CDR2 is SASEGT in the germline V gene. Findings of the study overall: Clones tied to disease were said to be significantly enriched in matched ankylosing spondylitis synovial fluid. Disease-linked clones, CD8+, were relatively rare in peripheral blood. It appeared that ankylosing spondylitis blood was characterized by a TCR beta motif of several highly homologous variants.

The chain carries TRBV6-1 and TRBJ2-3, with TRBD1 matching over 7 bases. This receptor was obtained from a male donor with ankylosing spondylitis or in good health (not recorded which). The material sequenced was blood, either unsorted or a sorted T cell fraction (not recorded which). The CDR3 sequence: CASIHRDRLTDTQYF. The CDR3 DNA is TGTGCCAGCATTCACCGGGACAGACTCACAGATACGCAGTATTTT.